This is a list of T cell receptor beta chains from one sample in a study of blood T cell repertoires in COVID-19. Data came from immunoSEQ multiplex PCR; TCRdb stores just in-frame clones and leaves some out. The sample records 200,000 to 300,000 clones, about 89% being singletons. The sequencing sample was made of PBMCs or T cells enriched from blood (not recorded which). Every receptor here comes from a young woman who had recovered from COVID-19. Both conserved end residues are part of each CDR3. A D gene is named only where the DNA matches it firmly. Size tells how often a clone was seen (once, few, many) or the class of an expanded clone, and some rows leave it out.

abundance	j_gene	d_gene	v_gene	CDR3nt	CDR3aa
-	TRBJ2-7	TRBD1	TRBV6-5	TGTGCCAGCAGCCTACAGGGGGCATCTAGCTACGAGCAGTACTTC	CASSLQGASSYEQYF
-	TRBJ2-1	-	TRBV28	TGTGCCAGCAGAAACCGGGACTTAAACAATGAGCAGTTCTTC	CASRNRDLNNEQFF
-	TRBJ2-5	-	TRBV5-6	TGTGCCAGCAGCTTCGTTCCAGATCAAGAGACCCAGTACTTC	CASSFVPDQETQYF
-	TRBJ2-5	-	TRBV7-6	TGTGCCAGCAGCTTAGAGCTCCAAGAGACCCAGTACTTC	CASSLELQETQYF
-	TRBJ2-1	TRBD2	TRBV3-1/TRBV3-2	TGTGCCAGCAGCCAAGAGTGGACTAGCGGACACAATGAGCAGTTCTTC	CASSQEWTSGHNEQFF
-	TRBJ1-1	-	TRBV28	TGTGCCAGCAGTCCCCAGTTGGGCTTTGAAGCTTTCTTT	CASSPQLGFEAFF
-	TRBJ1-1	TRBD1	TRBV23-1	TGCGCCAGCAGTTATGACAGGGGAGGGAACACTGAAGCTTTCTTT	CASSYDRGGNTEAFF
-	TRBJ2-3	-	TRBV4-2	TGTGCCAGCAGCCAAGATCCTCGGGGATTAGATACGCAGTATTTT	CASSQDPRGLDTQYF
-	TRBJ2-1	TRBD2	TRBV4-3	TGCGCCAGCAGCCATCAAAGGACTAGCGGGAGTGAGGAGCAGTTCTTC	CASSHQRTSGSEEQFF
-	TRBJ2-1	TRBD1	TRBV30	TGTGCCTGGAGGGGGGACAGGGTCTACAATGAGCAGTTCTTC	CAWRGDRVYNEQFF
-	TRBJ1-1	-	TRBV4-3	TGCGCCAGCAGCGCCCACAGCCCGAACACTGAAGCTTTCTTT	CASSAHSPNTEAFF
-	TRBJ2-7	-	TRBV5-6	TGTGCCAGCAGCCCGGGGTTCAGGAACGAGCAGTACTTC	CASSPGFRNEQYF
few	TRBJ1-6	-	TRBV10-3	TGTGCCATCAGTGTTGCTGGAGGAGCTGATTCACCCCTCCACTTT	CAISVAGGADSPLHF
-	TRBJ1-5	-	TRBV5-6	TGTGCCAGCAGCTTGGCGGGTCAGCCCCAGCATTTT	CASSLAGQPQHF
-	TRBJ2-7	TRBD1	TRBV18	TGTGCCAGCTCACCGGGGGACAGCTACGAGCAGTACTTC	CASSPGDSYEQYF
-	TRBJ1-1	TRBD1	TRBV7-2	TGTGCCAGCAGCTTAGGGGGACAGGGAACTGAAGCTTTCTTT	CASSLGGQGTEAFF
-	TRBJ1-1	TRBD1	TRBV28	TGTGCCAGCAGTCCCGGGACAGGGATTAAAGCTTTCTTT	CASSPGTGIKAFF